Listed here are 18 T cell receptor beta chains from one sample, sequenced in a study of blood T cell repertoires in COVID-19. Only in-frame clones appear in the TCRdb table, and some are missing; sequencing was by immunoSEQ multiplex PCR. Here the sample spans 95,000 to 150,000 clones, 75% to 90% being singletons. The sequencing input was peripheral blood. The receptors derive from a man aged 35-49 years with acute or convalescent COVID-19.

The rearrangement joins TRBV9 to TRBJ2-1; 9 bases are a match to TRBD1. This CDR3 is 14 amino acids long. Germline V CDR1 and CDR2: SGDLS, YYNGEE. Trimming at V came to 3 bases and at J to 6 bases, leaving 4 bases not matched to a gene. The CDR3 here is CASSAGTGINEQFF. CDR3 DNA: TGTGCCAGCAGCGCCGGGACAGGGATCAATGAGCAGTTCTTC.

This clone was seen a single time. This chain uses TRBV9 with TRBJ2-5; TRBD2 might be the D (5 bases). CDR3 length equals 14 residues. Trimming cost V 0 bases and J 5 bases, with 11 bases left between them. Germline CDR1 is SGDLS and CDR2 is YYNGEE. CDR3 region: CASSVDEGRETQYF. CDR3 coding DNA: TGTGCCAGCAGCGTAGACGAGGGCCGGGAGACCCAGTACTTC.

The rearrangement uses TRBV9 and TRBJ1-6, with D maybe TRBD1 (5 bases). The CDR3 length is 14 residues. The V end was cut by 7 bases, the J end by 5 bases, with 13 bases between. Germline-derived CDR1 and CDR2 are SGDLS and YYNGEE. CDR3 amino acids: CASGAGPNNSPLHF. The CDR3 coding sequence is TGTGCCAGCGGGGCGGGGCCCAATAATTCACCCCTCCACTTT.

The rearrangement uses TRBV5-5 and TRBJ1-1; tentatively, D is TRBD1 (6 bases). The germline V and J ends were trimmed by 1 base and 9 bases, with 13 bases remaining between them. The CDR3 loop spans 13 amino acids. Germline assignment: CDR1 SGHKS and CDR2 YYEKEE (reference sequence). CDR3: CASSLPTGQQAFF. In DNA, the CDR3 is TGTGCCAGCAGCTTGCCGACAGGCCAGCAAGCTTTCTTT.

The J gene is TRBJ2-3, the V gene TRBV27, with 7 bases that match TRBD2. Germline V gives CDR1 MNHEY, CDR2 SMNVEV (reference sequence). V lost 3 bases and J lost 8; bases outside the gene matches: 14. The CDR3 runs 16 residues. In nucleotides, the CDR3 is TGTGCCAGCAGTTTCGAATCGGCGGGAGCGTTAGGTACGCAGTATTTT. The encoded protein is CASSFESAGALGTQYF.

V and J are TRBV19 and TRBJ2-3; 10 bases are shared with TRBD2. With 5 bases clipped from V and 0 bases from J, the junction kept 8 bases outside the gene matches. The germline CDR1 and CDR2 sequences are LNHDA and SQIVND (reference sequence). CDR3 length equals 17 residues. The CDR3: CASSFPSGGISTDTQYF. The CDR3 bases are TGTGCCAGTAGTTTCCCTAGCGGGGGTATTAGCACAGATACGCAGTATTTT.

The chain recombines TRBV14 with TRBJ2-5; no reliable D call. From germline, CDR1 is SGHDN and CDR2 FVKESK. CDR3 length: 13 amino acids. Trimming took off 0 bases at V and 12 bases at J, with 14 bases between the two ends. In DNA form, the CDR3 reads TGTGCCAGCAGCCAAGATCTTCCGGGTCCGAAGTACTTC. As protein: CASSQDLPGPKYF.

This chain connects TRBV20-1 to TRBJ1-6, with a weak D call TRBD1 (5 bases). Trimming cost V 3 bases and J 8 bases, with 14 bases left between them. CDR3 length: 14 amino acids. Germline lookup yields CDR1 DFQATT and CDR2 SNEGSKA (reference sequence). The CDR3 sequence: CSASGAVSYSPLHF. CDR3 DNA: TGCAGTGCTAGTGGGGCAGTCTCCTATTCACCCCTCCACTTT.

V and J are TRBV6-5 and TRBJ2-1, with TRBD2 as a possible D gene (6 bases). Trimming stripped 6 bases from V and 1 base from J, with 10 bases between. The CDR3 totals 14 residues. CDR1 is MNHEY and CDR2 is SVGAGI in the germline V gene. CDR3 amino acids: CASSTGVSYNEQFF. CDR3 bases: TGTGCCAGCAGCACGGGAGTTTCCTACAATGAGCAGTTCTTC.

J is TRBJ1-6 and V is TRBV19; unclear D gene. This CDR3 spans 15 amino acids. The V end lost 6 bases, the J end lost 0 bases, and 9 bases lay between the germline ends. The germline gives CDR1 LNHDA, CDR2 SQIVND (reference sequence). The DNA of the CDR3 is TGTGCCAGTAGCCTTCGTAGCTCCTATAATTCACCCCTCCACTTT. Its translation is CASSLRSSYNSPLHF.

The chain recombines TRBV5-1 with TRBJ1-1; D is unclear. The CDR3 has 13 amino acids. V was trimmed by 1 base and J by 3 bases, leaving 7 bases between them. Germline CDR1 SGHRS, CDR2 YFSETQ. The CDR3 nucleotides read TGCGCCAGCAGCTTGAATATAGACACTGAAGCTTTCTTT. This codes for CASSLNIDTEAFF.

This clone has only one observation. The chain is built from TRBV30 and TRBJ2-7; 8 nucleotides match TRBD2. The CDR3 is 11 amino acids. Germline CDR1 GTSNPN, CDR2 SVGIG (reference sequence). Trimming at V came to 6 bases and at J to 3 bases, leaving 1 base not matched to a gene. The CDR3, as DNA: TGTGCCTGCGGGGGGGGCTACGAGCAGTACTTC. Its protein product is CACGGGYEQYF. The whole variable domain, filled in from reference TRBV30 and TRBJ2-7, reads SQTIHQWPATLVQPVGSPLSLECTVEGTSNPNLYWYRQAAGRGLQLLFYSVGIGQISSEVPQNLSASRPQDRQFILSSKKLLLSDSGFYLCACGGGYEQYFGPGTRLTVT.

V usage is TRBV10-3 and J usage is TRBJ1-5; D might be TRBD1 (6 bases). CDR1 is ENHRY, CDR2 SYGVKD, per germline. The CDR3 is 13 residues long. The V end lost 10 bases, the J end lost 10 bases, and 20 bases lay between the germline ends. The CDR3 reads CATTDTAGEPQHF. In nucleotides, the CDR3 is TGTGCCACTACGGACACCGCAGGGGAACCCCAGCATTTT.

The rearrangement uses TRBV5-1 and TRBJ1-5, with 7 positions matching TRBD1. This CDR3 comprises 15 residues. V was pared by 0 bases and J by 4 bases, with 4 bases of the junction left unmatched. Germline V gene sequence: CDR1 SGHRS, CDR2 YFSETQ. The DNA of the CDR3 is TGCGCCAGCAGCTTGGAGGGGACAGTTAATCAGCCCCAGCATTTT. Its protein is CASSLEGTVNQPQHF.

The chain recombines TRBV19 with TRBJ1-2; TRBD1 agrees at 8 bases. J was trimmed by 8 bases and V by 6 bases; bases with no gene match: 8. This CDR3 has 13 amino acids. Germline V gives CDR1 LNHDA, CDR2 SQIVND (reference sequence). The CDR3 DNA reads TGTGCCAGTAGACGACAGGGGTTAGAAGGCTACACCTTC. The encoded protein is CASRRQGLEGYTF.

This sequence joins TRBV30 and TRBJ1-2; 7 bases are shared with TRBD1. This CDR3 spans 13 amino acids. Germline V gene lookup returns CDR1 GTSNPN and CDR2 SVGIG (reference sequence). V lost 8 bases to trimming and J lost 4 bases; unmatched junction nucleotides: 10. In nucleotides, the CDR3 is TGTGCCGGAGGGGGCCCGGACAGCTATGGCTACACCTTC. It translates to CAGGGPDSYGYTF.

The chain joins TRBV7-2 to TRBJ1-6, with 8 nucleotides matching TRBD1. Trimming removed 6 bases from V and 6 bases from J; junction bases left unmatched: 7. CDR1 is SGHTA and CDR2 is FQGNSA in the germline V gene. The CDR3 totals 15 residues. The CDR3 DNA follows: TGTGCCAGCAGAAATGGACAGGGCGGTAATTCACCCCTCCACTTT. Protein product: CASRNGQGGNSPLHF. Together with reference TRBV7-2 and TRBJ1-6, the CDR3 gives the full variable domain: GAGVSQSPSNKVTEKGKDVELRCDPISGHTALYWYRQSLGQGLEFLIYFQGNSAPDKSGLPSDRFSAERTGGSVSTLTIQRTQQEDSAVYLCASRNGQGGNSPLHFGNGTRLTVT.

This clone has a single count. This chain links TRBV27 with TRBJ2-7; 9 bases line up with TRBD1. Germline V gives CDR1 MNHEY, CDR2 SMNVEV (reference sequence). The CDR3 is 15 amino acids. Trimming at V came to 0 bases and at J to 3 bases, leaving 3 bases not matched to a gene. CDR3 sequence: CASSLSGTGNYEQYF. The CDR3 bases are TGTGCCAGCAGTTTATCCGGGACAGGGAACTACGAGCAGTACTTC.